This TCR beta chain was identified in a study of post-analysis software for immune sequencing data. The sample holds one count of this clonotype. Its specificity is not known. CDR1 is SEHNR, CDR2 FQNEAQ, per germline (reference sequence). This CDR3 comprises 15 residues. V lost 4 bases and J 1 base, leaving 13 bases between the germline ends. General study results and limits: In patients, about 5 TRBV segments were more frequent than in controls, with TRBV5-6, TRBV5-1 and TRBV20-1 among them.

Unique molecular identifiers were present in the TCR beta cDNA libraries. TCRdb ran MiXCR on the PCR reads and lists one entry per CDR3 protein. Of 750,000 to 950,000 distinct CDR3 sequences in the sample, roughly 50% were seen once. V and J are TRBV7-9 and TRBJ1-2, with TRBD1 as a possible D gene (5 bases). The source material was blood. The clonotype was recovered from a girl aged 5 to 17 with multiple sclerosis. In DNA form, the CDR3 reads TGTGCCAGCAGCTCCCCGCGAGGGGTTAACTATGGCTACACCTTC. This sequence encodes CASSSPRGVNYGYTF.